The clone carrying this TCR beta chain showed up many times. Its matching antigen is unknown. As it was prepared, the TCRbeta library received unique molecular identifiers. TCRdb redid the calling of the PCR reads with MiXCR, one entry per CDR3 protein. The data show approximately 170,000 distinct CDR3 sequences, 8.5% to 14% seen once. This entry comes from a study of T-cell reconstitution after alpha-beta-depleted transplantation in children. Study conclusions and caveats: The main origin of T-cell counts and diversity one year after transplant was newly produced T cells. Two months or so post-transplant, alpha-beta T cells reportedly derived from several hundred expanded graft clones. Surviving recipient T cells and thymic progenitors underlay high day-60 TCRbeta diversity in some patients.

The CDR3 consists of 14 residues. Trimming took 5 bases from V and 3 from J, leaving 14 bases between them. Germline-derived CDR1 and CDR2 are ENHRY and SYGVKD. The chain has TRBV10-3 and TRBJ2-7, with D perhaps matching TRBD2 (5 bases). Specimen: PBMCs, collected before TCRalphabeta/CD19-depleted stem cell transplant. The source of this sequence is a boy aged 2 to 10 with acute myeloid leukemia, due to receive a stem cell transplant. The CDR3 spells CAISNTDSYYEQYF. The CDR3 nucleotides are TGTGCCATCAGTAACACGGACTCCTACTACGAGCAGTACTTC.